Here is one T cell receptor (beta chain) with its context. The target of this receptor is not known. Per-nucleotide qualities are absent, and no much larger clonotype sits a single base away. The sample's treatment or condition label, decoded: roughly ten-day PBMC culture with coronavirus spike peptide pools or control peptides (ViraFEST assay). The ViraFEST assay, used in the study, expanded antigen-specific T cells with peptide pools and then identified the expanded clonotypes through TCR sequencing. The convalescent patients' positive SARS-CoV-2 PCR tests were from March to December 2020, which was before the Alpha, Beta and Delta variants emerged in the United States. PBMCs were cultured at about 2 million per well in IMDM supplemented with around 5% human AB serum and 9.5 to 10 IU/ml IL-2, with approximately 9.5 ug/ml peptide pools added. Half of the culture medium was replaced with fresh IL-2-containing medium on days 3 and 7. After roughly nine days of culture, CD4+ T cells were isolated by negative selection using the EasySep CD4+ T cell isolation kit. Ficoll-Paque Plus gradient centrifugation was used to isolate PBMCs from whole blood, and the isolated PBMCs were then either used fresh or cryopreserved at -140C. In general, triplicate wells were set up for every culture condition.

The V end loses 1 base and the J end loses 4 bases, and a stretch of 14 bases separates them. From its cysteine to its phenylalanine, the CDR3 spans 15 amino acids. The CDR3 DNA has 45 bases and is translated from base 1. Per the germline V gene, SGHRS is the CDR1 and YFSETQ is the CDR2. The data belong to a study of vaccination and CD4 T cells after COVID-19 (dated by TCRdb to the early 2020s). In terms of the full investigation: Convalescent patients had a positive SARS-CoV-2 result on nasal swab PCR, and of these patients, several had mild disease and one had severe disease. Two doses of either the Pfizer-BioNTech BNT162b2 vaccine (n=8) or the Moderna mRNA-1273 vaccine (n=2) were administered to participants. In control cultures, a CEFX viral epitope pool was used as positive control, an HIV-1 Nef peptide pool was used as negative control, or no peptide was added. Post-vaccine blood samples were collected a median of about 72 days after the second vaccine dose, ranging from roughly 12 to 250 days. In roughly nine COVID-19 convalescent patients and a few infection-naive healthy vaccine recipients, the spike-specific CD4+ TCR repertoire before mRNA vaccination was compared with the repertoire after mRNA vaccination. The convalescent cohort comprised six males and four females, including two Hispanic individuals, seven Caucasians, two Asians and one multiracial person. Culture stimuli were overlapping spike peptide pools from SARS-CoV-2 and from the common cold coronaviruses HCoV-NL63, HCoV-OC43 and HCoV-229E. Post-COVID blood samples from convalescent patients were collected a median of around 100 days after diagnosis, with a range of roughly 35 to 161 days. Overall results and qualifications from the work: In convalescent patients, a median roughly 88% of post-vaccine SARS-CoV-2-reactive clones were detected only after vaccination, suggesting vaccine-specific priming. Although the median number of SARS-CoV-2-reactive clonotypes went up from approximately 20 after infection to around 40 after vaccination, the increase was not significant. Of the vaccine-specific clones found in convalescent patients, nearly all (304 of 307) were mono-reactive for SARS-CoV-2 spike instead of being cross-reactive with common cold coronaviruses. Relatively few convalescent patients were included in the study, and early timepoints after natural infection were not analyzed.

Libraries came from PCR. At the Johns Hopkins FTIC core, DNA from the cultured CD4+ T cells underwent TCR sequencing with the Oncomine TCR Beta short-read assay. Genomic DNA was extracted from the cultured CD4+ T cells with the QIAamp micro DNA kit. Oncomine TCR Beta libraries made from cultured CD4+ T cells were pooled using unique dual indexes and sequenced on an Illumina iSeq 100. In the paper's pipeline: Non-productive sequences were filtered out, and CDR3s that did not start with C, did not end with F or W, or were shorter than 7 amino acids were discarded. The MANAFEST web application identified antigen-specific clonotypes by comparing peptide-stimulated wells against reference wells and other culture wells. Positive clones required FDR below 0.05, an odds ratio above 5, and productive frequency above 0.1% in at least two of three replicate wells. A clonotype counted as cross-reactive if it showed significant expansion both in the SARS-CoV-2 spike wells and in at least one common cold coronavirus spike condition. Similarity between CDR3 sequences was evaluated in R version 3.6.1 using Levenshtein distances (stringdist) and unrooted phylogenetic trees (ape). TCRdb cleaned the public reads at Q25 with fastp, built clones with MiXCR and kept in-frame beta chains. Each entry merges the rows of one CDR3 protein and shows their most common DNA and genes. TCRdb, not the original authors, processed these V and J calls. This sample has about 18,000 distinct CDR3 sequences in its table, and approximately 50% of those were observed once. The top ten hold roughly a tenth of the sample.

Sequencing input: CD4+ T cells from blood, cultured in vitro. This receptor chain uses TRBV5-1 and TRBJ2-5, with a tentative D gene TRBD1 over 5 matching bases. The TCR comes from a human donor who had recovered from COVID-19. The DNA sequence is as follows: TGCGCCAGCAGCTTGCGAGAAGGCAGGGCAGAGACCCAGTACTTC. Its coded protein is CASSLREGRAETQYF.